This T cell receptor (beta chain) originates from a study of OX40 agonist ivuxolimab in advanced cancers. A remark on this clone: As yet, its antigen is unknown.

Only in-frame clones appear in the TCRdb table, and some are missing; sequencing was by immunoSEQ multiplex PCR. The data show approximately 58,000 clones, 82% seen once. Study results and caveats: At 0.1 to 3.0 mg/kg and by week 6, CD4+ and CD8+ T cells in the blood had expanded clonally.

In germline, CDR1 is MNHNY, CDR2 SVGAGI (reference sequence). The CDR3 sequence is 14 residues long. Trimming pared 8 bases from V and 6 bases from J, leaving 17 bases between. The source was CD4+ or CD8+ T cells sorted from blood, collected in a trial of the OX40 agonist ivuxolimab. The rearrangement uses TRBV6-6 and TRBJ2-1; D is perhaps TRBD1 (6 bases). The receptor's source is an adult with an advanced solid tumor such as melanoma, head and neck, liver or kidney cancer. The CDR3 here is CASGGWAYGNEQFF. The CDR3 DNA reads TGTGCCAGCGGGGGCTGGGCGTATGGCAATGAGCAGTTCTTC.